This T cell receptor (beta chain) stems from a study of cytomegalovirus exposure and HLA in healthy donors. Study as a whole: Earlier, some 180 million T cells were analyzed, and 90 million to 120 million unique TCR beta sequences were found among them. Findings and limits, study-wide: Equally common other TCR beta chains were less clonally expanded than HLA-associated ones, a later analysis found. In a later analysis, TCR beta V- and J-gene trimming showed a link to a missense DCLRE1C variant. Researchers counted 164 TCR beta chains as cytomegalovirus-associated.

Researchers ran the PCR with 60 Vbeta and 13 Jbeta primers. Produced via immunoSEQ multiplex PCR; TCRdb's table is partial and in-frame only. Its table lists more than 100,000 clones. Notes on this clone: Its antigen remains unknown.

This receptor was obtained from a middle-aged woman in good health and CMV-seronegative. The sample taken for sequencing was PBMCs.

CDR3 sequence: CASSPTGGDEKLFF. The DNA for the CDR3 is TGTGCCAGCAGCCCTACAGGGGGAGATGAAAAACTGTTTTTT. The chain links TRBV7-2 to TRBJ1-4, with 8 nucleotides matching TRBD1. The germline V gene has CDR1 SGHTA and CDR2 FQGNSA. Trimming cost V 5 bases and J 6 bases; bases outside gene matches: 5. The CDR3 contains 14 residues.